This T cell receptor (beta chain) was identified during a study of OX40 agonist ivuxolimab in advanced cancers. For the study at large: Of the participants, under 50% had some prior anti-PD-1, anti-PD-L1 or anti-CTLA-4 therapy, which was allowed.

Study results and caveats: It was also the case that some nonresponders had low normalized T-cell clonal expansion.

In the case of this clone: Antigen: not known.

The V gene's germline CDR1 is DFQATT and CDR2 SNEGSKA (reference sequence). The CDR3 loop spans 11 amino acids. Trimming cost V 6 bases and J 7 bases; bases outside gene matches: 5. Assay used: immunoSEQ multiplex PCR; TCRdb lists only in-frame clones, some missing. The sample has 45,000 to 65,000 clones; 85% to 90% are singletons. The clonotype was recovered from an adult with an advanced solid tumor such as melanoma, head and neck, liver or kidney cancer. This material consisted of CD4+ or CD8+ T cells sorted from blood, taken in a trial of the OX40 agonist ivuxolimab. This chain links TRBV20-1 with TRBJ1-1, with 7 bases identical to TRBD1. CDR3 sequence reads: CSASGQFEAFF. In DNA form, the CDR3 reads TGCAGTGCCTCGGGACAGTTTGAAGCTTTCTTT.